This T cell receptor beta chain was identified during a study of neurological immune-mediated disorders. J was trimmed by 4 bases and V by 7 bases; bases with no gene match: 6. The CDR3 length is 13 residues. From germline, CDR1 is SGHVS and CDR2 FQNEAQ. TCRdb used MiXCR to reprocess the 5' RACE reads, holding one entry per CDR3 protein. The data hold 60,000 to 85,000 distinct CDR3 sequences, with around 5.2% observed a single time. This clonotype was seen ten or more times. Input material: PBMCs. This receptor was identified in a young man with multiple sclerosis. This sequence joins TRBV7-8 and TRBJ2-7, with TRBD2 matching over 8 bases. CDR3 protein: CASKLAGSYEQYF. The CDR3 DNA is TGTGCCAGCAAGTTAGCGGGATCATACGAGCAGTACTTC.